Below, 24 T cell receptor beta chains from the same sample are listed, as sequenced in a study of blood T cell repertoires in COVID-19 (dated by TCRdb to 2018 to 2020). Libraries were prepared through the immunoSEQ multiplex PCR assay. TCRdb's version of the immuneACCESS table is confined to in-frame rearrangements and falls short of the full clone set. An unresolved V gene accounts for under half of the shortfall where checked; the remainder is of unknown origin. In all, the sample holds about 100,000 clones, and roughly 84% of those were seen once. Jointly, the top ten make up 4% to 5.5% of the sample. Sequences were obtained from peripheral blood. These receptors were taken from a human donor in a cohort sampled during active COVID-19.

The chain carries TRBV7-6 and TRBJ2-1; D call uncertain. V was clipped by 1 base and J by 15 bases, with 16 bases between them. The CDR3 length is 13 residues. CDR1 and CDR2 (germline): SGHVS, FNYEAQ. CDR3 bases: TGTGCCAGCAGCTTAGATCTGACCCGCTCTAGGTTCTTC. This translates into CASSLDLTRSRFF.

CDR3 in amino acids: CASSKGPVKEAGVADTQYF. In DNA form, the CDR3 reads TGTGCCAGCAGCAAAGGGCCGGTAAAAGAGGCGGGAGTCGCAGATACGCAGTATTTT. This rearrangement joins TRBV21-1 to TRBJ2-3; the listed D gene, TRBD2, was not tested against the DNA. TRBV21-1 is marked as a pseudogene. The CDR3 is 19 residues long.

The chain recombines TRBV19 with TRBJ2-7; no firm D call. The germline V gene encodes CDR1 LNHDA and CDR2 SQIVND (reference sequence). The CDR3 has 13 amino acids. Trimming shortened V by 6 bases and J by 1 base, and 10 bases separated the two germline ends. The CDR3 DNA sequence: TGTGCCAGTAGAGGTTCGGGTTCCTACGAGCAGTACTTC. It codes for CASRGSGSYEQYF. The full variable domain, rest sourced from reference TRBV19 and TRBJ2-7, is DGGITQSPKYLFRKEGQNVTLSCEQNLNHDAMYWYRQDPGQGLRLIYYSQIVNDFQKGDIAEGYSVSREKKESFPLTVTSAQKNPTAFYLCASRGSGSYEQYFGPGTRLTVT.

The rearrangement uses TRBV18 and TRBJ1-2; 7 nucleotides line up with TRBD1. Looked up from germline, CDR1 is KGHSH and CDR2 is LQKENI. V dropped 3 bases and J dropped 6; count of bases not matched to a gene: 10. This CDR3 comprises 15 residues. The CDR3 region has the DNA TGTGCCAGCTCACCGACCTCGGACAGGCCTAATGGCTACACCTTC. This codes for CASSPTSDRPNGYTF.

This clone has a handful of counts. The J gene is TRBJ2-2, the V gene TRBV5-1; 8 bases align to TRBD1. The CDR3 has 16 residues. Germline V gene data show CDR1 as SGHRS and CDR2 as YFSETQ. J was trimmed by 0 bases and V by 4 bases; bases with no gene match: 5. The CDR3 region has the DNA TGCGCCAGCAGCATACAGGGGGGAGCGAACACCGGGGAGCTGTTTTTT. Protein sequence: CASSIQGGANTGELFF. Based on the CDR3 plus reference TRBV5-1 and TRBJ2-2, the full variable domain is KAGVTQTPRYLIKTRGQQVTLSCSPISGHRSVSWYQQTPGQGLQFLFEYFSETQRNKGNFPGRFSGRQFSNSRSEMNVSTLELGDSALYLCASSIQGGANTGELFFGEGSRLTVL.

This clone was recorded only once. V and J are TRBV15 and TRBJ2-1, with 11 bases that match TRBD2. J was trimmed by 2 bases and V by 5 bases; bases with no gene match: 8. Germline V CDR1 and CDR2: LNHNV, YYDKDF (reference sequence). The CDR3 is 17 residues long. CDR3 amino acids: CATSGGTSGVPYNEQFF. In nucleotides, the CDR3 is TGTGCCACCAGCGGTGGGACTAGCGGCGTTCCCTACAATGAGCAGTTCTTC.

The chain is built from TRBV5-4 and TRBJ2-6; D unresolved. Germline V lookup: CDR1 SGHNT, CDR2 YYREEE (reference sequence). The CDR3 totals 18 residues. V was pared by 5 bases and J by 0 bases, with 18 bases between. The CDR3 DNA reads TGTGCCAGCAGTTCCCCGCAGCGCGTGAACTCTGGGGCCAACGTCCTGACTTTC. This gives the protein CASSSPQRVNSGANVLTF.

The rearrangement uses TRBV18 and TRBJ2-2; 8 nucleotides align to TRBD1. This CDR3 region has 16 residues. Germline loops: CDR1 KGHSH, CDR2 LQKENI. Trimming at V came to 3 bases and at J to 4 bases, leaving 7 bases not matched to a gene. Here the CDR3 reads CASSPPGQGPTGELFF. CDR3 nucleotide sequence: TGTGCCAGCTCACCCCCCGGACAGGGACCCACCGGGGAGCTGTTTTTT.

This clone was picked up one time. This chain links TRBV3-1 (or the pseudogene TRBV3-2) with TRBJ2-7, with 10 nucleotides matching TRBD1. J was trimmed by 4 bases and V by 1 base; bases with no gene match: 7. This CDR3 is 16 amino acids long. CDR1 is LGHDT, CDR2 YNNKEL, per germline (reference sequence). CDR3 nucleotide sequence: TGTGCCAGCAGCCAAGGGGGGGACAGGGGACAGTACGAGCAGTACGTC. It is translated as CASSQGGDRGQYEQYV.

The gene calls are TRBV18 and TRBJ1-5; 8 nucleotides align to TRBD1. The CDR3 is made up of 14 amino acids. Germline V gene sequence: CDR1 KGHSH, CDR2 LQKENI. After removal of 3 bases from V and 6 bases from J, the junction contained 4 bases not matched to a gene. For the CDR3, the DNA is TGTGCCAGCTCACCGGGACAGGCACCTCAGCCCCAGCATTTT. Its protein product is CASSPGQAPQPQHF.

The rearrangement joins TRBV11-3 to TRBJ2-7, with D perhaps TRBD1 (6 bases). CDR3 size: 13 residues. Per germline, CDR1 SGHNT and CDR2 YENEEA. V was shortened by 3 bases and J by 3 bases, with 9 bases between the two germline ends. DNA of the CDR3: TGTGCCAGCAGCTTTGCAGGGGTCTACGAGCAGTACTTC. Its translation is CASSFAGVYEQYF.

The CDR3 region is CASSPYLQGKGNTIYF. In DNA, the CDR3 is TGTGCCAGTAGCCCCTACCTTCAGGGGAAAGGAAACACCATATATTTT. This sequence joins TRBV19 and TRBJ1-3; a possible D gene is TRBD1 (6 bases). This CDR3 region has 16 residues. Trimming cost V 6 bases and J 4 bases, with 19 bases left between them. CDR1 LNHDA and CDR2 SQIVND come from the germline V gene (reference sequence).

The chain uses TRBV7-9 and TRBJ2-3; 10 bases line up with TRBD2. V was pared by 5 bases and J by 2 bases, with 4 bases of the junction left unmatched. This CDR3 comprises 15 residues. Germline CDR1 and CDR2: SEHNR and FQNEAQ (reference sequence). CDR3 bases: TGTGCCAGCAGCCGGACTAGCGGCCTCACAGATACGCAGTATTTT. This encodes CASSRTSGLTDTQYF.

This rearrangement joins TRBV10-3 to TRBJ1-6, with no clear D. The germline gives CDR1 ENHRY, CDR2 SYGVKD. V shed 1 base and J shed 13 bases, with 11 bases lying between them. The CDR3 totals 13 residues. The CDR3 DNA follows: TGTGCCATCAGTGAGTTCCGGGAACACCCCCTCCACTTT. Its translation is CAISEFREHPLHF.

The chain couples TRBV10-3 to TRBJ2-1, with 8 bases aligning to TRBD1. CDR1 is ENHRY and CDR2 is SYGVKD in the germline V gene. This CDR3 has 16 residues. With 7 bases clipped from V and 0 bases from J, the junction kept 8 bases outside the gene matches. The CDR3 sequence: CAITQGALGSYNEQFF. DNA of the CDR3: TGTGCCATCACGCAGGGGGCGCTTGGCTCCTACAATGAGCAGTTCTTC.

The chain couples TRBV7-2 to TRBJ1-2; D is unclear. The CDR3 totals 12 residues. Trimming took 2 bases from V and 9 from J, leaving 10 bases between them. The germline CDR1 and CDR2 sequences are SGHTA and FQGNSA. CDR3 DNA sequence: TGTGCCAGCAGCTTAAGTCGCGAAAGCTACACCTTC. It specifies CASSLSRESYTF.

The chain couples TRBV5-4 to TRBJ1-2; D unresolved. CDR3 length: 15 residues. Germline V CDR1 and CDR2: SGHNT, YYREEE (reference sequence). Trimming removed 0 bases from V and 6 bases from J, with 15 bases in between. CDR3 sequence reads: CASSLDGRVGDGYTF. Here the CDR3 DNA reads TGTGCCAGCAGCTTGGATGGCCGAGTCGGGGATGGCTACACCTTC.

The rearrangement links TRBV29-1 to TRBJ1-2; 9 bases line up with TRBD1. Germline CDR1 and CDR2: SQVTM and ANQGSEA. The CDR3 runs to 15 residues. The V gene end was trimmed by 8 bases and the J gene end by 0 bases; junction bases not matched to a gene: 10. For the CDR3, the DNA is TGCAGCACGGAACAGGGGGCGCCATCTAACTATGGCTACACCTTC. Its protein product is CSTEQGAPSNYGYTF.

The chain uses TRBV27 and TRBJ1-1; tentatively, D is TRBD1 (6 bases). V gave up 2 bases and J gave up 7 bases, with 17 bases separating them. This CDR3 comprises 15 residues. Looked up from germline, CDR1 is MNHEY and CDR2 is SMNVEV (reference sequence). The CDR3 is CASSLTVGVGGEAFF. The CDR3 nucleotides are TGTGCCAGCAGTTTAACAGTGGGAGTAGGGGGTGAAGCTTTCTTT.

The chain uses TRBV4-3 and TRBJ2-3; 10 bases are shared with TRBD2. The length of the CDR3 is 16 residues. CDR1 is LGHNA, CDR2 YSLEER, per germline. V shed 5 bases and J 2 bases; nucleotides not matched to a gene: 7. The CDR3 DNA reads TGCGCCAGCAGCGATAGCGGGGGGTTGCTCACAGATACGCAGTATTTT. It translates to CASSDSGGLLTDTQYF.

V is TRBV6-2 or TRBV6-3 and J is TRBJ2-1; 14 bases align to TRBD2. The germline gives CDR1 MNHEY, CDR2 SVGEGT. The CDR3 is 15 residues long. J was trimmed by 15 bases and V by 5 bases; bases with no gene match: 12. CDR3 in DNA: TGTGCCAGCAGTAATACCCTGGGACTAGCGGGAGTTCTGTTCTTC. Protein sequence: CASSNTLGLAGVLFF.

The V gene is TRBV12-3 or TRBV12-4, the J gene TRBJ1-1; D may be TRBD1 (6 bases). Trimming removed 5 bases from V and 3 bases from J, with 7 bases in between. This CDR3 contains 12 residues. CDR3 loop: CASSPGDTEAFF. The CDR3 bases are TGTGCCAGCAGTCCAGGGGACACTGAAGCTTTCTTT.

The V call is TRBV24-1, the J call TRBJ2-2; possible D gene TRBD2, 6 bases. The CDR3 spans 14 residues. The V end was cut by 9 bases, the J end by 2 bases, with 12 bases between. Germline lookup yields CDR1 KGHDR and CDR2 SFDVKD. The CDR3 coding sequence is TGTGCCACCGGAGGGCTTTCAAACACCGGGGAGCTGTTTTTT. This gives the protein CATGGLSNTGELFF.

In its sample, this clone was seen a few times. DNA for the CDR3: TGTGCCTGGTCAGCTAGCGGGATATACAATGAGCAGTTCTTC. This encodes CAWSASGIYNEQFF. V is TRBV30 and J is TRBJ2-1, with 9 bases identical to TRBD2. This CDR3 is built from 14 residues. Germline V CDR1 and CDR2: GTSNPN, SVGIG (reference sequence). Trimming removed 5 bases from V and 4 bases from J; junction bases left unmatched: 6.